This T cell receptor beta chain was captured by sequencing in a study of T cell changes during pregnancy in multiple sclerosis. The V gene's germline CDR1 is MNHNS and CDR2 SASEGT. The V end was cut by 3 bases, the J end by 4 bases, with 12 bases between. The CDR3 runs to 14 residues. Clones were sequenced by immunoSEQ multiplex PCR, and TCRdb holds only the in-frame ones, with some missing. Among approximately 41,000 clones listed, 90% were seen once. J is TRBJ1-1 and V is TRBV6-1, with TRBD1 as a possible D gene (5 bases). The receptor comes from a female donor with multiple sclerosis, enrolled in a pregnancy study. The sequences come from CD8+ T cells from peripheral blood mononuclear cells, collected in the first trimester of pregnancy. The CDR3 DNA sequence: TGTGCCAGCAGTGATCGGGGGAGGACCACTGAAGCTTTCTTT. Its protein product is CASSDRGRTTEAFF.